The rows below give T cell receptor beta chains drawn from one sample of a study of OX40 agonist ivuxolimab in advanced cancers. This table comes from immunoSEQ multiplex PCR, and its TCRdb copy is limited to in-frame clones, with some not included. The sample carries around 75,000 clones, around 92% recorded once. The input for sequencing was CD4+ or CD8+ T cells sorted from blood, taken in a trial of the OX40 agonist ivuxolimab. The receptor set was obtained from an adult with an advanced solid tumor such as melanoma, head and neck, liver or kidney cancer. CDR3s include the opening cysteine and the closing phenylalanine or tryptophan.

v_gene	len	CDR3aa
TRBV7-9	13	CASGTGRSYEQYF
TRBV2	14	CASRSDGGNSPLHF
TRBV5-6	13	CASSPGLSYGYTF
TRBV7-2	13	CASSSRARGEAFF
TRBV7-9	14	CASSPSGGTGELFF
TRBV5-8	16	CASSFRPGGRGGEQYF
TRBV6-1	16	CASSVTGGLVVNGYTF
TRBV6-1	15	CASSPSGTNTDTQYF
TRBV6-6	15	CASSYSRGGHQPQHF
TRBV29-1	12	CSHTGLGDEQYF
TRBV2	15	CASSKDRPHTDTQYF
TRBV7-2	18	CASSLGLAGGRGTDTQYF
TRBV10-3	14	CAISAGTLLYEQYF
TRBV28	12	CASSISYNEQFF
TRBV28	14	CASRPPGTAPSYTF
TRBV18	13	CASARGSNEKLFF
TRBV19	18	CASSPLTGGAGLLYGYTF
TRBV5-1	15	CASSRRTGQGEPLHF
TRBV6-5	14	CASSYRDRGLEQYF
TRBV27	15	CASSLSRRGIEKLFF
TRBV7-6	16	CASSLTGGRQQETQYF
TRBV18	20	CASSLPMGTGLSAGSNEQFF
TRBV29-1	16	CSAGLAAASSYNEQFF
TRBV7-2	16	CASSKASGSSYNEQFF
TRBV6-6	14	CASSYSRGQETQYF
TRBV20-1	11	CSASHLQGRYF
TRBV19	17	CASSPSLAGASYNEQFF
TRBV2	15	CASRTTHLPNEKLFF
TRBV7-8	16	CASSRIGGDSSYEQYF
TRBV10-3	13	CAISTGESTEAFF
TRBV28	16	CASSSPGPTWRAEAFF
TRBV5-1	15	CASSLGGEPQETQYF
TRBV5-8	12	CASSLRNYEQYF
TRBV5-6	16	CASSRMGFRINEKLFF
TRBV7-9	17	CASSPFKGGPGTDTQYF
TRBV2	13	CASSVRFNQPQHF
TRBV6-1	15	CASSEPRAGANVLTF
TRBV7-2	14	CASSRRGLWTEAFF
TRBV5-1	16	CASSEFPPDSNQPQHF
TRBV19	12	CASSIRGGEQYF
TRBV18	12	CASSPGSDTQYF
TRBV7-2	14	CASSFQRGGETQYF
TRBV2	11	CASSPTDTQYF
TRBV5-6	12	CASSLDDYEQYF
TRBV19	12	CASSGQRYGYTF
TRBV10-3	14	CAISEGLRNQPQHF
TRBV29-1	15	CSVAPGQGNTGELFF
TRBV7-3	13	CASSWGEYGTQYF
TRBV5-6	15	CASSLNSGRIYGYTF
TRBV28	14	CASSSGQNSYGYTF
TRBV5-1	16	CASSLEQGPNTGELFF
TRBV28	15	CASSYGLAGLYEQYF
TRBV18	14	CASSGGTDEYEQYF
TRBV10-3	13	CAISESVDYGYTF
TRBV15	22	CATSRDFRTGQQGKGSTDTQYF
TRBV6-1	14	CASRVKVKNTEAFF
TRBV7-9	14	CAGSPSGGTGELFF
TRBV2	14	CASSPGLAIDTQYF